The sequence of this T cell receptor beta chain was determined in a study of T cell responses to AZD1222 COVID-19 vaccine. Findings of the study overall: There were repertoire samples only from the period after the peak T cell response. Females made up more of the donors, who were largely white British, and clonal diversity may have come out too low. Just 5 or 6 AZD1222 recipients tested seropositive at baseline.

Germline CDR1 is SNHLY and CDR2 is FYNNEI. This CDR3 has 15 amino acids. V lost 7 bases and J lost 5, with 18 bases in between. Clones were sequenced by immunoSEQ multiplex PCR, and TCRdb holds only the in-frame ones, with some missing. The sample has roughly 170,000 clones; 94% are singletons. To note about this clone: Its antigen is currently unknown.

The starting material was peripheral blood, obtained 28 days after the second AZD1222 dose. The receptor was derived from an adult who received the AZD1222 COVID-19 vaccine. J is TRBJ1-5 and V is TRBV2; D may be TRBD1 (6 bases). The CDR3 DNA reads TGTGCCAGCATGGACCCCAGGGGAAGGGATCAGCCCCAGCATTTT. This encodes CASMDPRGRDQPQHF.